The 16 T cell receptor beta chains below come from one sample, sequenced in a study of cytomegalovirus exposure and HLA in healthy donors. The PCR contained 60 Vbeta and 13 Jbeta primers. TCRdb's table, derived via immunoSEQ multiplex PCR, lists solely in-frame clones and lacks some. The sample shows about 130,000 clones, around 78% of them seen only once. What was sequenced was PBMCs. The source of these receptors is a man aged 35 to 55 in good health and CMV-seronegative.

The CDR3 protein is CAIIPGQGSYEQYF. The CDR3 DNA sequence: TGTGCCATCATCCCGGGACAGGGCTCCTACGAGCAGTACTTC. This chain joins TRBV10-3 and TRBJ2-7, with TRBD1 identical over 9 bases. The junction had 4 bases not matched to a gene; V was cut back by 7 bases and J by 0 bases. CDR1 ENHRY and CDR2 SYGVKD come from the germline V gene. The CDR3 spans 14 residues.

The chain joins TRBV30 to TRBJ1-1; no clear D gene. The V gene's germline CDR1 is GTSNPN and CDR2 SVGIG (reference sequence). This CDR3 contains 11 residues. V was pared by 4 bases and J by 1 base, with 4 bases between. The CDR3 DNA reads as TGTGCCTGGAATCGGAACACTGAAGCTTTCTTT. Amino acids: CAWNRNTEAFF. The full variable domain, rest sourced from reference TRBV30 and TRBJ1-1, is SQTIHQWPATLVQPVGSPLSLECTVEGTSNPNLYWYRQAAGRGLQLLFYSVGIGQISSEVPQNLSASRPQDRQFILSSKKLLLSDSGFYLCAWNRNTEAFFGQGTRLTVV.

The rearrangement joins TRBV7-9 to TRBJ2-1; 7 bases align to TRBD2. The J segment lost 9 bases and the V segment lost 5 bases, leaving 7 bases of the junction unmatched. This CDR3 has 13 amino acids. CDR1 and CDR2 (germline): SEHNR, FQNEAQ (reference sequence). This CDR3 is CASSPSAGVEQFF. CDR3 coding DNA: TGTGCCAGCAGCCCTAGCGCGGGGGTTGAGCAGTTCTTC. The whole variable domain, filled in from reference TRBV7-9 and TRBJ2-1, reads DTGVSQNPRHKITKRGQNVTFRCDPISEHNRLYWYRQTLGQGPEFLTYFQNEAQLEKSRLLSDRFSAERPKGSFSTLEIQRTEQGDSAMYLCASSPSAGVEQFFGPGTRLTVL.

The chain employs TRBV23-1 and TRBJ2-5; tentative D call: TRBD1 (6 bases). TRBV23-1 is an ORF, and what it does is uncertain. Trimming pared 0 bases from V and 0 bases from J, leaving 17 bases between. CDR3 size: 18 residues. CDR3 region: CASSQSSIWTEYQETQYF. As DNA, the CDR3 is TGCGCCAGCAGTCAATCCTCCATCTGGACAGAGTACCAAGAGACCCAGTACTTC.

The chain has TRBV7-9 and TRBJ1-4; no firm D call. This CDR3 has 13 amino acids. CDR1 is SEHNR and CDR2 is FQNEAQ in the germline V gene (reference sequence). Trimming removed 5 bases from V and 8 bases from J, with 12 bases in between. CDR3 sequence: CASSQHKFEKLFF. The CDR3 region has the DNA TGTGCCAGCAGCCAACACAAGTTCGAAAAACTGTTTTTT.

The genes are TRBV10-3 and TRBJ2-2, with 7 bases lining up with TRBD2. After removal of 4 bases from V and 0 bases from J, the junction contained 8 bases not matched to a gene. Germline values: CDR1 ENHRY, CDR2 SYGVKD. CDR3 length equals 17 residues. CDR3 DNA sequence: TGTGCCATCAGTGCCCTCGTCGGGGGGACGAACACCGGGGAGCTGTTTTTT. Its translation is CAISALVGGTNTGELFF.

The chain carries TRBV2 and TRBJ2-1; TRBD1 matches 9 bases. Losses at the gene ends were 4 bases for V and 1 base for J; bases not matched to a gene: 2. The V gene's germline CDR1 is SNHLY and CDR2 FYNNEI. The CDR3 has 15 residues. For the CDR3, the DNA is TGTGCCAGCAGTGTTGACAGGGGGTCCTACAATGAGCAGTTCTTC. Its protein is CASSVDRGSYNEQFF. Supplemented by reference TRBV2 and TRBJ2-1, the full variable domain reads EPEVTQTPSHQVTQMGQEVILRCVPISNHLYFYWYRQILGQKVEFLVSFYNNEISEKSEIFDDQFSVERPDGSNFTLKIRSTKLEDSAMYFCASSVDRGSYNEQFFGPGTRLTVL.

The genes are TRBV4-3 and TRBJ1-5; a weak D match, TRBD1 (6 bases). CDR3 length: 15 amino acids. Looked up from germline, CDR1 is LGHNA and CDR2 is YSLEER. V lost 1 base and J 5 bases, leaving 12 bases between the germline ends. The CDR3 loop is CASSQGGLEDQPQHF. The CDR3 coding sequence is TGCGCCAGCAGCCAAGGGGGGCTAGAGGATCAGCCCCAGCATTTT.

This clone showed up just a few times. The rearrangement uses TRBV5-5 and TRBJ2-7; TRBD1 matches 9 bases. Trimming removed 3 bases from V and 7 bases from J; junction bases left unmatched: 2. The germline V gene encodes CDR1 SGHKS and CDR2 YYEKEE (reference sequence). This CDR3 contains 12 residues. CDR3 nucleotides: TGTGCCAGCAGCTGGACAGGGGATGAGCAGTACTTC. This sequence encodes CASSWTGDEQYF.

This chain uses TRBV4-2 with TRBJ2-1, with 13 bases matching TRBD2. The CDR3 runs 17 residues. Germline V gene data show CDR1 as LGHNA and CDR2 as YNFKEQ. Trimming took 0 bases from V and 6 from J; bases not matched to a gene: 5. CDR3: CASSQERGTSGANEQFF. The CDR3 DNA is TGTGCCAGCAGCCAAGAACGGGGGACTAGCGGGGCCAATGAGCAGTTCTTC.

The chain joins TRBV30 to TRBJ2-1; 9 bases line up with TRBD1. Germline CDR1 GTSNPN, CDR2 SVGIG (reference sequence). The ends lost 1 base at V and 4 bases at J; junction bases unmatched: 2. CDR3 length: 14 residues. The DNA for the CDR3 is TGTGCCTGGAGTGCGGACAGGGGTTACAATGAGCAGTTCTTC. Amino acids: CAWSADRGYNEQFF.

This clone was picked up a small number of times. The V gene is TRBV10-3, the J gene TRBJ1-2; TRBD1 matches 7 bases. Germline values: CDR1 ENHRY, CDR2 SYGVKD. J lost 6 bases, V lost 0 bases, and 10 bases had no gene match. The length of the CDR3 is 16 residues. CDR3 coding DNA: TGTGCCATCAGTGAGTCGTGGGACAGTAACTACGATGGCTACACCTTC. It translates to CAISESWDSNYDGYTF.

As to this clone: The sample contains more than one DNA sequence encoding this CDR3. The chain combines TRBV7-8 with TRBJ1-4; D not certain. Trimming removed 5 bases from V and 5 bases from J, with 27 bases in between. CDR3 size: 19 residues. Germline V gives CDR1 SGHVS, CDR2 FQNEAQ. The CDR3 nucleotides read TGTGCCAGCAGCCCCGATATTCATCCAAGCGGGTTTATAAATGAAAAACTGTTTTTT. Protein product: CASSPDIHPSGFINEKLFF. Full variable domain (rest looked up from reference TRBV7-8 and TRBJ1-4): GAGVSQSPRYKVAKRGQDVALRCDPISGHVSLFWYQQALGQGPEFLTYFQNEAQLDKSGLPSDRFFAERPEGSVSTLKIQRTQQEDSAVYLCASSPDIHPSGFINEKLFFGSGTQLSVL.

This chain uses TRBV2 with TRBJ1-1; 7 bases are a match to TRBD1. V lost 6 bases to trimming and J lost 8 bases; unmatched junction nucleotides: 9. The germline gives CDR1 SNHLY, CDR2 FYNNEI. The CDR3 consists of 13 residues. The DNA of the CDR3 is TGTGCCAGCAGGCTATTTCAGACAGGGGAAGCTTTCTTT. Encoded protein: CASRLFQTGEAFF. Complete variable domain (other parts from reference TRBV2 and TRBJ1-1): EPEVTQTPSHQVTQMGQEVILRCVPISNHLYFYWYRQILGQKVEFLVSFYNNEISEKSEIFDDQFSVERPDGSNFTLKIRSTKLEDSAMYFCASRLFQTGEAFFGQGTRLTVV.

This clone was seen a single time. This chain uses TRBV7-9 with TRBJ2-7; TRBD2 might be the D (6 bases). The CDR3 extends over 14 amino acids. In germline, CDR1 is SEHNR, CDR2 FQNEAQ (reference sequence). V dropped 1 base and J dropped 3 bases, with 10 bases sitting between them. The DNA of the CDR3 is TGTGCCAGCAGCTTAGAAGGCGGGATCTACGAGCAGTACTTC. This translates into CASSLEGGIYEQYF.

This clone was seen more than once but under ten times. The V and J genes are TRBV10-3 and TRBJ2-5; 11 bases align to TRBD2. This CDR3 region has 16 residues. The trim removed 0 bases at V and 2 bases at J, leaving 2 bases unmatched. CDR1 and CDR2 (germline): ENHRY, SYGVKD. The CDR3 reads CAISESIAGGQETQYF. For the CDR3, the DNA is TGTGCCATCAGTGAGTCGATAGCGGGGGGGCAAGAGACCCAGTACTTC.